These 17 T cell receptor beta chains were sequenced from one sample in a study of early T cells in non-severe SARS-CoV-2 infection. MiXCR, run by TCRdb on the 5' RACE reads, gives a single entry per CDR3 protein. Counted here are nearly 110,000 distinct CDR3 sequences, roughly 11% occurring once; the ten biggest clones make up about 7.6%. Sequences were obtained from whole blood. These receptors originate from an adult who was a healthcare worker with PCR-confirmed SARS-CoV-2 infection or an uninfected control (not recorded which).

This clonotype was seen repeatedly, ten times or more. This chain uses TRBV20-1 with TRBJ2-7; D is undetermined. CDR1 and CDR2 from the germline V gene are DFQATT and SNEGSKA (reference sequence). V shed 6 bases and J shed 0 bases, with 12 bases lying between them. The CDR3 length is 13 residues. The CDR3 region has the DNA TGCAGTGCACCCGACCGTAGCTCCTACGAGCAGTACTTC. Translated, it gives CSAPDRSSYEQYF.

CDR3 amino acids: CAWSQGRSYGYTF. CDR3 in DNA: TGTGCCTGGAGTCAAGGCAGGTCATACGGCTACACCTTC. The rearrangement joins TRBV30 to TRBJ1-2; D unresolved. This CDR3 has 13 amino acids. Trimming took 2 bases from V and 8 from J, leaving 15 bases between them. Germline loops: CDR1 GTSNPN, CDR2 SVGIG (reference sequence).

Many counts were recorded for this clonotype. The genes are TRBV28 and TRBJ2-7, with D perhaps matching TRBD2 (5 bases). Germline CDR1 and CDR2: MDHEN and SYDVKM. V was clipped by 3 bases and J by 2 bases, with 14 bases between them. The CDR3 is 15 residues long. CDR3 DNA: TGTGCCAGCAGTTTGGCTGCCGAGCGGCCCTACGAGCAGTACTTC. Translated: CASSLAAERPYEQYF. The full variable domain, in which reference TRBV28 and TRBJ2-7 provide the parts outside the CDR3, is DVKVTQSSRYLVKRTGEKVFLECVQDMDHENMFWYRQDPGLGLRLIYFSYDVKMKEKGDIPEGYSVSREKKERFSLILESASTNQTSMYLCASSLAAERPYEQYFGPGTRLTVT.

This clonotype was detected only a few times. The chain uses TRBV11-2 and TRBJ2-2; no firm D call. CDR1 SGHAT and CDR2 FQNNGV come from the germline V gene. The CDR3 spans 15 residues. V was cut by 9 bases and J by 1 base, with 15 bases left in between. The CDR3 bases are TGTGCCAGTCTGTTGGGCGAGCTGAACACCGGGGAGCTGTTTTTT. It specifies CASLLGELNTGELFF.

The chain joins TRBV2 to TRBJ2-7; D may be TRBD2 (5 bases). This CDR3 is 14 amino acids long. CDR1 is SNHLY, CDR2 FYNNEI, per germline. Trimming shortened V by 7 bases and J by 4 bases, and 17 bases separated the two germline ends. This chain's CDR3 is CASTRAGSYYEQYF. CDR3 coding DNA: TGTGCCAGCACGAGGGCAGGTTCCTATTACGAGCAGTACTTC.

This clonotype was detected many times. In nucleotides, the CDR3 is TGCGCCAGCAGCCATCGGGGGCGCGGCGGGGAGCTGTTTTTT. It yields the protein CASSHRGRGGELFF. The chain is built from TRBV5-1 and TRBJ2-2; D possibly matches TRBD1 or TRBD2 (6 bases each). The CDR3 contains 14 residues. V was pared by 4 bases and J by 7 bases, with 14 bases between. Germline lookup yields CDR1 SGHRS and CDR2 YFSETQ.

CDR3 loop: CASGLVPGELFF. The CDR3 bases are TGTGCTAGTGGTTTGGTACCCGGGGAGCTGTTTTTT. The chain recombines TRBV12-5 with TRBJ2-2; D is undetermined. V shed 0 bases and J shed 6 bases, with 2 bases lying between them. The CDR3 totals 12 residues. The germline CDR1 and CDR2 sequences are LGHNT and FRNRAP.

The sample holds many counts of this clonotype. This chain connects TRBV11-2 to TRBJ2-2, with D perhaps TRBD1 (6 bases). This CDR3 is 15 amino acids long. The V gene lost 6 bases and the J gene lost 4 bases, with 15 bases spanning the gap. Germline V gene data show CDR1 as SGHAT and CDR2 as FQNNGV. The CDR3 sequence is CASRRAGASTGELFF. For the CDR3, the DNA is TGTGCCAGCAGAAGGGCAGGGGCGAGCACCGGGGAGCTGTTTTTT.

This clonotype was seen only a few times. The V gene is TRBV7-9, the J gene TRBJ2-5; 7 bases map to TRBD1. There are 14 residues in the CDR3. Trimming removed 5 bases from V and 4 bases from J; junction bases left unmatched: 7. Germline values: CDR1 SEHNR, CDR2 FQNEAQ (reference sequence). DNA of the CDR3: TGTGCCAGCAGCAATCCGACAGGGCCAGAGACCCAGTACTTC. Translating it yields CASSNPTGPETQYF.

This clonotype was recorded many times. The chain joins TRBV14 to TRBJ1-6; D gene unclear. Deletions cut 3 bases from V and 10 bases from J, with 10 bases between. The V gene's germline CDR1 is SGHDN and CDR2 FVKESK. The CDR3 has 13 residues. The CDR3 region is CASSQVGNSPLHF. CDR3 sequence (DNA): TGTGCCAGCAGCCAGGTGGGGAACTCACCCCTCCACTTT.

The table lists this clonotype with many counts. This CDR3 reads CASSSWTGRYFSGNTIYF. Written as DNA, the CDR3 is TGTGCCAGCAGCTCCTGGACAGGGCGATACTTCTCTGGAAACACCATATATTTT. The genes are TRBV5-6 and TRBJ1-3; TRBD1 aligns across 8 bases. Germline V gives CDR1 SGHDT, CDR2 YYEEEE. CDR3 length: 18 residues. J lost 0 bases, V lost 3 bases, and 11 bases had no gene match.

V usage is TRBV7-2 and J usage is TRBJ2-7, with D hard to call. Per the germline V gene, CDR1 is SGHTA and CDR2 is FQGNSA. Trimming took 5 bases from V and 2 from J, leaving 10 bases between them. The CDR3 is made up of 13 amino acids. CDR3 in DNA: TGTGCCAGCAGCCCCGACTGGGCCTACGAGCAGTACTTC. It translates to CASSPDWAYEQYF.

This clonotype came up many times. The chain recombines TRBV20-1 with TRBJ2-3; D possibly corresponds to TRBD2 (6 bases). V was trimmed by 6 bases and J by 2 bases, leaving 15 bases between them. The CDR3 loop spans 14 amino acids. The germline gives CDR1 DFQATT, CDR2 SNEGSKA (reference sequence). The CDR3 region has the DNA TGCAGTGCGCAGGGACTCCTAAACACAGATACGCAGTATTTT. Protein product: CSAQGLLNTDTQYF.

This chain links TRBV4-1 with TRBJ2-7; D tentatively fits TRBD1 or TRBD2 (5 bases each). The CDR3 loop spans 16 amino acids. The germline CDR1 and CDR2 sequences are MGHRA and YSYEKL. V lost 0 bases, J lost 4 bases, and 16 bases lay in between. The CDR3 loop reads CASSQDPGPNLYEQYF. The CDR3 bases are TGCGCCAGCAGCCAAGATCCGGGACCAAACTTATACGAGCAGTACTTC.

A few counts support this clonotype. CDR3: CASSYTSGINEQFF. The CDR3 DNA is TGTGCCAGCAGTTACACTAGCGGGATCAATGAGCAGTTCTTC. The V gene is TRBV6-6, the J gene TRBJ2-1; 10 positions match TRBD2. Germline loops: CDR1 MNHNY, CDR2 SVGAGI (reference sequence). This CDR3 contains 14 residues. V lost 2 bases to trimming and J lost 6 bases; unmatched junction nucleotides: 1.

This clonotype has at least ten counts. The chain joins TRBV20-1 to TRBJ1-1; no firm D call. The V gene lost 1 base and the J gene lost 0 bases, with 6 bases spanning the gap. CDR1 and CDR2 (germline): DFQATT, SNEGSKA (reference sequence). The CDR3 is made up of 13 amino acids. CDR3 region: CSARAGLNTEAFF. The CDR3 region has the DNA TGCAGTGCTAGAGCGGGATTGAACACTGAAGCTTTCTTT.

The chain recombines TRBV6-5 with TRBJ2-7; D assignment may be TRBD1 or TRBD2 (5 bases each). The V gene lost 4 bases and the J gene lost 3 bases, with 19 bases spanning the gap. This CDR3 spans 16 amino acids. CDR1 and CDR2 (germline): MNHEY, SVGAGI. In DNA form, the CDR3 reads TGTGCCAGCAGTTCGCACCGTGGGGGTCCCTACTACGAGCAGTACTTC. The encoded protein is CASSSHRGGPYYEQYF.